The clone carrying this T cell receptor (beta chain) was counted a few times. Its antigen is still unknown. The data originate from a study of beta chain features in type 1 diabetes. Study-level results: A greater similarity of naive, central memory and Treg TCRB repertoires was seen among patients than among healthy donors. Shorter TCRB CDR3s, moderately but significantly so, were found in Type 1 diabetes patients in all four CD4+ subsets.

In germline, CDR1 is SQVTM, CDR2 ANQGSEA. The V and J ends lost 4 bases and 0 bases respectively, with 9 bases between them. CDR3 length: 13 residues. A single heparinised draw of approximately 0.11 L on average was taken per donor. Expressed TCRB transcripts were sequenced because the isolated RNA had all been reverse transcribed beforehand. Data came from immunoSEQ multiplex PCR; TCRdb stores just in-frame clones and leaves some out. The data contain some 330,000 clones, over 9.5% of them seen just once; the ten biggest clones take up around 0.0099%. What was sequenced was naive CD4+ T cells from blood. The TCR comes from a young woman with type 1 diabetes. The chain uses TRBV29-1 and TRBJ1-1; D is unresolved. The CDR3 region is CSVGPSLNTEAFF. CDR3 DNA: TGCAGCGTTGGCCCGAGTCTGAACACTGAAGCTTTCTTT.